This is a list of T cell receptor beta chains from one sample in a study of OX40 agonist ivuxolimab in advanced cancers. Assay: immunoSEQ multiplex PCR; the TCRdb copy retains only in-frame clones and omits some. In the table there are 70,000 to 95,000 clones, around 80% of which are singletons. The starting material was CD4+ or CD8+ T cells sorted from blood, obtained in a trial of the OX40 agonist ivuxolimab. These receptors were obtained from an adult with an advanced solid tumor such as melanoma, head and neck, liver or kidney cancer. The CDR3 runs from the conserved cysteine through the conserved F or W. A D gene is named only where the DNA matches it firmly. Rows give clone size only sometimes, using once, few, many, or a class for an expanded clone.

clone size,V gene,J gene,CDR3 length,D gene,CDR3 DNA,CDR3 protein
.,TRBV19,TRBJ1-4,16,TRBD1,TGTGCCAGTAGTACGGACAGGGGAAATGACGGAGAAAAACTGTTTTTT,CASSTDRGNDGEKLFF
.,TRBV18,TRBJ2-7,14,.,TGTGCCAGCTCACCCGGACAGACATCCTACGAGCAGTACTTC,CASSPGQTSYEQYF
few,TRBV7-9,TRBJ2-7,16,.,TGTGCCAGCAGCTTAGCGCCAGCCTTTGGGGTGCACGAGCAGTACTTC,CASSLAPAFGVHEQYF
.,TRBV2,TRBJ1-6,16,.,TGTGCCAGCAGAGCGGTGGGGAGCTCCTATAATTCACCCCTCCACTTT,CASRAVGSSYNSPLHF
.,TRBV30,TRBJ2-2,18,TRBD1,TGTGCCTGGGAACCTGGACAGGGGGCACCCTTGAACACCGGGGAGCTGTTTTTT,CAWEPGQGAPLNTGELFF
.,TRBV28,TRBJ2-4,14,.,TGTGCCAGCAGAACGGCAGGGGAAAAAAACATTCAGTACTTC,CASRTAGEKNIQYF
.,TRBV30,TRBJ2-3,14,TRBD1,TGTGCCTGGAGGCCAGGGGGCGCCACAGATACGCAGTATTTT,CAWRPGGATDTQYF
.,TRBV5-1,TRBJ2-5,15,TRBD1,TGCGCCAGCAGGGATCCGCAGGGGGCGGGGGAGACCCAGTACTTC,CASRDPQGAGETQYF
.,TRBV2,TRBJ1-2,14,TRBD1,TGTGCCAGCAATCTACAGGGGGCGGGGTATGGCTACACCTTC,CASNLQGAGYGYTF
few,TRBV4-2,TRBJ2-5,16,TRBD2,TGTGCCAGCAGCCAAGAGGGACTAGCGGGAGTGGAGACCCAGTACTTC,CASSQEGLAGVETQYF
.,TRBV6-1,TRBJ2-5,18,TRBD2,TGTGCCAGCAGTGAATTCCCGGGACTAGCGGGGGGGCGAGAGACCCAGTACTTC,CASSEFPGLAGGRETQYF
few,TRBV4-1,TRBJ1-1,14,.,TGCGCCAGCAGCCAAGTCTACTTGAACACTGAAGCTTTCTTT,CASSQVYLNTEAFF
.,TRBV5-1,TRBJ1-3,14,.,TGCGCCAGCAGCTTGGGTTACTCTGGAAACACCATATATTTT,CASSLGYSGNTIYF
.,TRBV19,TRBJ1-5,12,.,TGTGCCAGTGGAACAGCCAATCAGCCCCAGCATTTT,CASGTANQPQHF
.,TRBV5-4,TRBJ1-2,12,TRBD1,TGTGCCAGCAGCCCGGACAGGTTTGGCTACACCTTC,CASSPDRFGYTF
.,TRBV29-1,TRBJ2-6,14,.,TGCAGCGTTGTAATTGGTGCTGGGGCCAACGTCCTGACTTTC,CSVVIGAGANVLTF
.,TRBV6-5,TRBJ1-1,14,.,TGTGCCAGCAGTTACTCAGATGGTGGGGTGGGAGCTTTCTTT,CASSYSDGGVGAFF
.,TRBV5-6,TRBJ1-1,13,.,TGTGCCAGCAGCTTGGGGGGGAACACTGAAGCTTTCTTT,CASSLGGNTEAFF
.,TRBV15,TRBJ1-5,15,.,TGTGCCACCAGCAGCCATGGACGGGGCAATCAGCCCCAGCATTTT,CATSSHGRGNQPQHF
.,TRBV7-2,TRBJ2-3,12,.,TGTGCCAGCAGCTCATATATGGATACGCAGTATTTT,CASSSYMDTQYF
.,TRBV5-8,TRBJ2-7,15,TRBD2,TGTGCCAGCAGCAAGGGACTAGCGGGAGTCTACGAGCAGTACTTC,CASSKGLAGVYEQYF
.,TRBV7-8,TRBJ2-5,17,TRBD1,TGTGCCAGCAGCTTAGGTGCCGGAGGACAGGGGGCAGAGACCCAGTACTTC,CASSLGAGGQGAETQYF
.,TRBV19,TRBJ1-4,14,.,TGTGCCAGTAGTATCGGTGGGGGAAATGAAAAACTGTTTTTT,CASSIGGGNEKLFF
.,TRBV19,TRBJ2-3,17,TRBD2,TGTGCCAGTAGTATAGCCCTCTGGGACTACCTCACAGATACGCAGTATTTT,CASSIALWDYLTDTQYF
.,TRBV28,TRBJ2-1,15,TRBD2,TGTGCCAGCAGTTTCCCCCAGCGGGGACACAATGAGCAGTTCTTC,CASSFPQRGHNEQFF
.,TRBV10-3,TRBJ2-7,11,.,TGTGCCATCAGTGATATCGGGGAGCAGTACTTC,CAISDIGEQYF
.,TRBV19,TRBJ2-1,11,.,TGTGCCAGTAGTCGGGGAAATGAGCAGTTCTTC,CASSRGNEQFF
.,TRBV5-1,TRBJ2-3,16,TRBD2,TGCGCCAGCAGCCCCAGACTAGCGGGGGGCGGGGATACGCAGTATTTT,CASSPRLAGGGDTQYF
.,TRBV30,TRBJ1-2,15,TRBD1,TGTGCCTGCCCACAGGGGGGCAGAGCTAACTATGGCTACACCTTC,CACPQGGRANYGYTF
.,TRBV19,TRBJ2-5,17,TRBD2,TGTGCCAGTAGTCGGGCTAGCGGGGCCTATTCCCAAGAGACCCAGTACTTC,CASSRASGAYSQETQYF
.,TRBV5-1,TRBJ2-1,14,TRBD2,TGCGCCAGCAGCACGGGACTAGTGGCCAATGAGCAGTTCTTC,CASSTGLVANEQFF
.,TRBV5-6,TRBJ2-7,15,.,TGTGCCAGCAGCTTGGTAGTGGGGCCGAACTACGAGCAGTACTTC,CASSLVVGPNYEQYF
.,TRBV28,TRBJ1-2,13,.,TGTGCCAGCAGTTTTTATGGGAACCCTGGCTACACCTTC,CASSFYGNPGYTF
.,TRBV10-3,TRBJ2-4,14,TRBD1,TGTGCCATCAGTACCGGACAGGGTACGAACATTCAGTACTTC,CAISTGQGTNIQYF
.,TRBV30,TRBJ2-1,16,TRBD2,TGTGCCTGGAGTCGTAAAGGACTAGCGGGTACAAATGAGCAGTTCTTC,CAWSRKGLAGTNEQFF
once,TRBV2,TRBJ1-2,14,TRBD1,TGTGCCAGCAGTGAGTCAGGGGGCGACTATGGCTACACCTTC,CASSESGGDYGYTF
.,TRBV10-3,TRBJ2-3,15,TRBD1,TGTGCCATCAGTCCGGGACAGAACCGGGGAGATACGCAGTATTTT,CAISPGQNRGDTQYF
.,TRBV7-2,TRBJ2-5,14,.,TGTGCCAGCAGCTTAGACCCCCTTCGAGAGACCCAGTACTTC,CASSLDPLRETQYF
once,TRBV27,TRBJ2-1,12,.,TGTGCCAGCACGGGAGTTACTGGTGAGCAGTTCTTC,CASTGVTGEQFF
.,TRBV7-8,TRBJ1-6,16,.,TGTGCCAGCAGCTTAGGTCTCGACCCGGGGGATTCACCCCTCCACTTT,CASSLGLDPGDSPLHF
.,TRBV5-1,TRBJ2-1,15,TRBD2,TGCGCCAGCAGCGTCGGGACTAGCGGTTACAATGAGCAGTTCTTC,CASSVGTSGYNEQFF
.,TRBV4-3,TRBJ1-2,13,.,TGCGCCAGCAGCCAAGATCGCGGGGGCGGCTACACCTTC,CASSQDRGGGYTF
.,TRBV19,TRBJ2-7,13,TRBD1,TGTGCCAGTTCTAGAGGGGGCCGCTACGAGCAGTACTTC,CASSRGGRYEQYF
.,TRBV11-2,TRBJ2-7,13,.,TGTGCCAGCAGCTACACGCTATGGTACGAGCAGTACTTC,CASSYTLWYEQYF
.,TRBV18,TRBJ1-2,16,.,TGTGCCAGCTCACCAGCCCCCCCGGGTGGCTATGCTGGCTACACCTTC,CASSPAPPGGYAGYTF
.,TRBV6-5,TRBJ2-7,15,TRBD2,TGTGCCAGCAGTGTCAAAGGACTAGCGGGGTCTAGGCAGTACTTC,CASSVKGLAGSRQYF
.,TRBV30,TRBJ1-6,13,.,TGTGCCTGGAGTCCTGGTGGCGATTCACCCCTCCACTTT,CAWSPGGDSPLHF
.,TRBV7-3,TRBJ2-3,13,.,TGTGCCAGCAGCTCGATAGGCACAGATACGCAGTATTTT,CASSSIGTDTQYF
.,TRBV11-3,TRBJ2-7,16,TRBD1,TGTGCCAGCAGCCAAAGGGCAGGGACAGGGGTACACGAGCAGTACTTC,CASSQRAGTGVHEQYF
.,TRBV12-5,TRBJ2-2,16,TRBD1,TGTGCTAGTGGTCAGGGGACAGGGGCGAACACCGGGGAGCTGTTTTTT,CASGQGTGANTGELFF
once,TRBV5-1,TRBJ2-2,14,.,TGCGCCAGCAGCCCGACCTCCTCCGGCGGGGAGCTGTTTTTT,CASSPTSSGGELFF
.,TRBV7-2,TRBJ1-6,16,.,TGTGCCAGCAGCTCCCCGGAAAGCTCCTATAATTCACCCCTCCACTTT,CASSSPESSYNSPLHF
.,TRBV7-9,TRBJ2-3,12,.,TGTGCCAGCAGCTTAAATGAAGATACGCAGTATTTT,CASSLNEDTQYF
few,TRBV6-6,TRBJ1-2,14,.,TGTGCCAGCAGCCTCTTGGGGGGAAGCTATGGCTACACCTTC,CASSLLGGSYGYTF